What follows are 14 T cell receptor beta chains derived from one specimen sequenced in a study of T-cell reconstitution after alpha-beta-depleted transplantation in children. Library preparation (for TCRbeta) was performed with unique molecular identifiers. One entry per CDR3 protein results from TCRdb running MiXCR on the PCR reads. The repertoire holds approximately 630,000 distinct CDR3 sequences, with around 13% as singletons. Source: PBMCs, taken before TCRalphabeta/CD19-depleted stem cell transplant. The receptors were gathered from a girl aged 2-10 years with congenital amegakaryocytic thrombocytopenia, due to receive a stem cell transplant.

The sample holds many counts of this clonotype. The CDR3 here is CASSLEVGGSSYNEQFF. The DNA for the CDR3 is TGCGCCAGCAGCTTGGAGGTCGGCGGGAGCTCCTACAATGAGCAGTTCTTC. J is TRBJ2-1 and V is TRBV5-1, with 7 bases fitting TRBD2. The V gene's germline CDR1 is SGHRS and CDR2 YFSETQ. The CDR3 totals 17 residues. V lost 0 bases, J lost 0 bases, and 6 bases stayed unmatched.

A few counts support this clonotype. The chain joins TRBV20-1 to TRBJ2-1; the D call may be TRBD1 or TRBD2 (7 bases each). Germline V lookup: CDR1 DFQATT, CDR2 SNEGSKA (reference sequence). The CDR3 spans 15 residues. Trimming pared 0 bases from V and 5 bases from J, leaving 14 bases between. CDR3 in amino acids: CSARDVRGGNNEQFF. As DNA, the CDR3 is TGCAGTGCTAGAGATGTCAGGGGGGGGAACAATGAGCAGTTCTTC.

This clonotype was counted many times. The genes are TRBV5-1 and TRBJ2-5, with 10 nucleotides matching TRBD1. With V trimmed by 7 bases and J by 0 bases, 6 bases remained unmatched. The CDR3 length is 15 residues. The V gene's germline CDR1 is SGHRS and CDR2 YFSETQ. CDR3 protein: CASGRTGGYQETQYF. Written as DNA, the CDR3 is TGCGCCAGCGGACGGACAGGGGGGTACCAAGAGACCCAGTACTTC. The entire variable domain, with the rest obtained from reference TRBV5-1 and TRBJ2-5, is as follows: KAGVTQTPRYLIKTRGQQVTLSCSPISGHRSVSWYQQTPGQGLQFLFEYFSETQRNKGNFPGRFSGRQFSNSRSEMNVSTLELGDSALYLCASGRTGGYQETQYFGPGTRLLVL.

This clonotype was detected many times. The chain joins TRBV4-1 to TRBJ2-7; D remains ambiguous. V lost 3 bases and J 5 bases, leaving 8 bases between the germline ends. There are 12 residues in the CDR3. Germline values: CDR1 MGHRA, CDR2 YSYEKL. CDR3 loop: CASSQGSHEQYF. CDR3 sequence (DNA): TGCGCCAGCAGCCAGGGTTCCCACGAGCAGTACTTC.

Regarding this clonotype: A much bigger clone sits one base away, suggesting this may be a read error. The chain employs TRBV4-2 and TRBJ2-3; 10 bases are a match to TRBD2. This CDR3 contains 16 residues. CDR1 is LGHNA and CDR2 is YNFKEQ in the germline V gene. The CDR3 protein is CASSQERTSGTDMQYF. The CDR3 DNA is TGTGCCAGCAGCCAAGAACGGACTAGCGGCACAGATATGCAGTATTTT.

This clonotype was seen repeatedly, ten times or more. The chain uses TRBV12-3 or TRBV12-4 and TRBJ2-4; D unclear. CDR3 length equals 15 residues. V was shortened by 6 bases and J by 1 base, with 13 bases between the two germline ends. The CDR3 is CASRVLGAAKNIQYF. The CDR3 DNA reads as TGTGCCAGCAGGGTTCTAGGAGCGGCCAAAAACATTCAGTACTTC.

This clonotype was picked up many times. This chain links TRBV20-1 with TRBJ2-3, with 14 positions matching TRBD2. Germline CDR1 DFQATT, CDR2 SNEGSKA (reference sequence). The CDR3 totals 15 residues. V trimming: 6 bases; J trimming: 4 bases; junction bases outside the gene matches: 6. The CDR3 loop is CSARPGLAGADTQYF. CDR3 nucleotide sequence: TGCAGTGCGCGCCCGGGACTAGCGGGAGCAGATACGCAGTATTTT.

The chain couples TRBV12-3 or TRBV12-4 to TRBJ2-5; 7 bases align to TRBD2. The V gene end was trimmed by 6 bases and the J gene end by 4 bases; junction bases not matched to a gene: 8. The CDR3 totals 14 residues. This CDR3 is CASRFTGGGETQYF. The DNA of the CDR3 is TGTGCCAGCAGGTTCACGGGAGGAGGAGAGACCCAGTACTTC.

The rearrangement links TRBV30 to TRBJ2-7; 8 positions match TRBD2. This CDR3 contains 13 residues. Germline V lookup: CDR1 GTSNPN, CDR2 SVGIG (reference sequence). The trim removed 4 bases at V and 2 bases at J, leaving 4 bases unmatched. CDR3 protein: CAWNYGRAYEQYF. CDR3 in DNA: TGTGCCTGGAACTACGGGAGGGCCTACGAGCAGTACTTC.

The J gene is TRBJ2-5, the V gene TRBV20-1; 7 bases are shared with TRBD2. CDR3 length: 14 amino acids. V lost 3 bases and J lost 3; bases outside the gene matches: 7. CDR1 is DFQATT, CDR2 SNEGSKA, per germline (reference sequence). The chain's CDR3 is CSASLAVGKETQYF. The CDR3 region has the DNA TGCAGTGCTAGCCTAGCGGTGGGAAAAGAGACCCAGTACTTC.

The V and J genes are TRBV4-1 and TRBJ2-3, with TRBD2 matching 10 bases. Trimming took 4 bases from V and 2 from J; bases not matched to a gene: 6. The CDR3 runs 16 residues. CDR1 and CDR2 (germline): MGHRA, YSYEKL. In DNA, the CDR3 is TGCGCCAGCAGCCCGTATACTAGCGGGACCACAGATACGCAGTATTTT. It yields the protein CASSPYTSGTTDTQYF.

This clonotype was seen at least ten times. The chain uses TRBV10-3 and TRBJ1-2; TRBD1 aligns across 7 bases. The junction had 14 bases not matched to a gene; V was cut back by 7 bases and J by 6 bases. Looked up from germline, CDR1 is ENHRY and CDR2 is SYGVKD. The CDR3 loop spans 15 amino acids. Written as DNA, the CDR3 is TGTGCCATCACTGAATCGTCCGGGACAGACGATGGCTACACCTTC. Protein: CAITESSGTDDGYTF.

This clonotype has at least ten counts. This chain links TRBV20-1 with TRBJ2-1, with D maybe TRBD2 (5 bases). V was clipped by 3 bases and J by 4 bases, with 10 bases between them. The V gene's germline CDR1 is DFQATT and CDR2 SNEGSKA (reference sequence). The CDR3 spans 13 residues. The CDR3 loop is CSAREVGYNEQFF. The CDR3 region has the DNA TGCAGTGCTAGGGAGGTCGGGTACAATGAGCAGTTCTTC.

This clonotype was detected only a few times. V and J are TRBV4-1 and TRBJ2-1; 9 bases agree with TRBD2. CDR3 length: 17 residues. Trimming removed 1 base from V and 2 bases from J; junction bases left unmatched: 6. Germline values: CDR1 MGHRA, CDR2 YSYEKL. Written as DNA, the CDR3 is TGCGCCAGCAGCCAAGTAGCGGGAGTGGACCCCTACAATGAGCAGTTCTTC. This codes for CASSQVAGVDPYNEQFF.